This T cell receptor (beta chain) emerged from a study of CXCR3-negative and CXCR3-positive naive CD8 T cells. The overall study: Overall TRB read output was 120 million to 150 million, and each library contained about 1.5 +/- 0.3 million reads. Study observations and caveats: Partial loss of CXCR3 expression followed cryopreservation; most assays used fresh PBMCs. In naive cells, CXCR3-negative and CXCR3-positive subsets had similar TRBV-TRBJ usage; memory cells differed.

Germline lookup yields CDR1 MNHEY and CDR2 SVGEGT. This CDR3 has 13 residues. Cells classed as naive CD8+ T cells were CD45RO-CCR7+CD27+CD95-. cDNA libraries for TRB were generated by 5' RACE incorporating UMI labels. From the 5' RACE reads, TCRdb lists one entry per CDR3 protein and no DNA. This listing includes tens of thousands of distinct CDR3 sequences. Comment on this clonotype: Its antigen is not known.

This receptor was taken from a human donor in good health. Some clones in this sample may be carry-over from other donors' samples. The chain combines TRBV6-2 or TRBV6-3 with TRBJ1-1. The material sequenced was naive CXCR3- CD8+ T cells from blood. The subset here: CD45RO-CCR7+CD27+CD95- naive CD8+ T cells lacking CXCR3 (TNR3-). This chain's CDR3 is CASSLREASGAFF.